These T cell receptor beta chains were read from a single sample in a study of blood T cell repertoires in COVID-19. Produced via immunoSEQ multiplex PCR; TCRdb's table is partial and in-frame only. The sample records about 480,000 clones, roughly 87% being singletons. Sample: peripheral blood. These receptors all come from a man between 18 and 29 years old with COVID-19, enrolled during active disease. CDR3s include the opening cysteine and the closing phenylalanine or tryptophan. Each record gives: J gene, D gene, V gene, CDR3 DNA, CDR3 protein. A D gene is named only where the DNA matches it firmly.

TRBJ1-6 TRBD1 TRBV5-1 TGCGCCAGCAGCTTTGGACAGGGTGGCGGGTCACCCCTCCACTTT CASSFGQGGGSPLHF
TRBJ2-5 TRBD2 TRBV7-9 TGTGCCAGCAGCTTTCACGGACTAGCGGGAGTAGAAGAGACCCAGTACTTC CASSFHGLAGVEETQYF
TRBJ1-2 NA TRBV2 TGTGCCAGCAGGGACCTGGGGAGTTACTATGGCTACACCTTC CASRDLGSYYGYTF
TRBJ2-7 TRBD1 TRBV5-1 TGCGCCAGCAGCTTGGGACAGGGGTTCAACGAGCAGTACTTC CASSLGQGFNEQYF
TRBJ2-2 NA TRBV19 TGTGCCAGTAGTAAGACCCGCCCGGGGGCCGGGGAGCTGTTTTTT CASSKTRPGAGELFF
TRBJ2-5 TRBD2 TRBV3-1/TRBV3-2 TGTGCCAGCAGGGAAGCGGGGGGTCAAGAGACCCAGTACTTC CASREAGGQETQYF
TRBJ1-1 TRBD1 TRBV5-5 TGTGCCAGCAGGCAAACAGGGGGAGACACTGAAGCTTTCTTT CASRQTGGDTEAFF
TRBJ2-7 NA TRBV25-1 TGTGCCAGCAGTGAATACTCGTGGCGGGGCCACTACGAGCAGTACTTC CASSEYSWRGHYEQYF
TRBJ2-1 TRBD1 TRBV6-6 TGTGCCAGCAGCCTGACAGGGGCAGGGTCCTACAATGAGCAGTTCTTC CASSLTGAGSYNEQFF
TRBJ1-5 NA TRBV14 TGTGCCAGCAGCCAAGATCTCGGGCAGGGCCTCCATCAGCCCCAGCATTTT CASSQDLGQGLHQPQHF
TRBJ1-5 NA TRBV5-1 TGCGCCAGCAGCTTCGAAGGAGGACGGGCCCTTAGCAATCAGCCCCAGCATTTT CASSFEGGRALSNQPQHF
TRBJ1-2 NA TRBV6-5 TGTGCCAGCAGTCCGGACATCAGACTCTATGGCTACACCTTC CASSPDIRLYGYTF
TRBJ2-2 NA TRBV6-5 TGTGCCAGCAGAGTTGACGGGGGCACCGGGGAGCTGTTTTTT CASRVDGGTGELFF
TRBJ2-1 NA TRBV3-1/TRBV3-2 TGTGCCAGCAGCCAAGTTAGGGGCAGCTACAATGAGCAGTTCTTC CASSQVRGSYNEQFF
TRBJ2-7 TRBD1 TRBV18 TGTGCCAGCTCACAATCCGGGACAGTCTACGAGCAGTACTTC CASSQSGTVYEQYF
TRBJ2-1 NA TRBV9 TGTGCCAGCAGCGAGCGTAGTCCCCTAGCGGAGCAGTTCTTC CASSERSPLAEQFF
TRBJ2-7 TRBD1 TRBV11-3 TGTGCCAGCAGCTTGGCAGAGATCGGGACAGGGTTCTACGAGCAGTACTTC CASSLAEIGTGFYEQYF
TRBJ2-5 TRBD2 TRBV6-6 TGTGCCAGCAGTTACGGGAGGGTTCGGGAGACCCAGTACTTC CASSYGRVRETQYF